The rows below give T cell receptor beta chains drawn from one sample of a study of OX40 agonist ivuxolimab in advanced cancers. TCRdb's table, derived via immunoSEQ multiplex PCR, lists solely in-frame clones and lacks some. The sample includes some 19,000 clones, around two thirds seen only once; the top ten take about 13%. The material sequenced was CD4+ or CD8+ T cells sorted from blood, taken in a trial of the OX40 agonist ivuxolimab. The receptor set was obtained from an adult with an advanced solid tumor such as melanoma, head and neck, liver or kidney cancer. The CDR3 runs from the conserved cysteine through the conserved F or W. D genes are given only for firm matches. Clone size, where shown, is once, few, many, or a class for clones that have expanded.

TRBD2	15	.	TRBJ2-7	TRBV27	CASSFGAGETYEQYF	TGTGCCAGCAGTTTCGGGGCGGGGGAAACCTACGAGCAGTACTTC
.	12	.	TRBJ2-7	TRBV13	CASSFSPYEQYF	TGTGCCAGCAGCTTTAGTCCCTACGAGCAGTACTTC
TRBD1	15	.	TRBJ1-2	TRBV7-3	CASSQNTGDNYGYTF	TGTGCCAGCAGCCAAAATACAGGGGATAACTATGGCTACACCTTC
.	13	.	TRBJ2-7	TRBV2	CASSEGVAYEQYF	TGTGCCAGCAGTGAGGGTGTAGCCTACGAGCAGTACTTC
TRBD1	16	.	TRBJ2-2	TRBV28	CASSFPGGANTGELFF	TGTGCCAGCAGTTTTCCAGGGGGCGCGAACACCGGGGAGCTGTTTTTT
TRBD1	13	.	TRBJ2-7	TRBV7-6	CASSQGTGYEQYF	TGTGCCAGCAGCCAGGGGACAGGCTACGAGCAGTACTTC
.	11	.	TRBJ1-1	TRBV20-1	CSGQENTEAFF	TGCAGTGGACAGGAGAACACTGAAGCTTTCTTT
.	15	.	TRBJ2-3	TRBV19	CASSRVHISTDTQYF	TGTGCCAGTAGTAGGGTGCATATTAGCACAGATACGCAGTATTTT
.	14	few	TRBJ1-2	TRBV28	CASSLEGGSYGYTF	TGTGCCAGCAGTTTAGAGGGGGGCTCCTATGGCTACACCTTC
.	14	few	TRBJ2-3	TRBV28	CASTKTGSTDTQYF	TGTGCCAGCACCAAGACAGGAAGCACAGATACGCAGTATTTT
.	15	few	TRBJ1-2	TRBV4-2	CASSQDPGMIHGYTF	TGTGCCAGCAGCCAAGATCCGGGTATGATCCATGGCTACACCTTC
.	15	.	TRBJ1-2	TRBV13	CASSSEGSLTYGYTF	TGTGCCAGCAGCTCTGAGGGATCCCTCACCTATGGCTACACCTTC
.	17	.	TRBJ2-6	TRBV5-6	CASSLEVPLLGANVLTF	TGTGCCAGCAGCTTGGAGGTCCCCCTCCTCGGGGCCAACGTCCTGACTTTC
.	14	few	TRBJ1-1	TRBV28	CASSFGQGHTEAFF	TGTGCCAGCAGTTTCGGGCAGGGTCACACTGAAGCTTTCTTT
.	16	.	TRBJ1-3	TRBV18	CASSPRSRGSGNTIYF	TGTGCCAGCTCACCGAGATCCAGGGGCTCTGGAAACACCATATATTTT
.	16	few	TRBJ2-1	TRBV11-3	CASSSSSGWVYNEQFF	TGTGCCAGCAGCTCCTCAAGCGGGTGGGTCTACAATGAGCAGTTCTTC
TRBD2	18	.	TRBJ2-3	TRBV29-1	CSVGVGLAGRPSTDTQYF	TGCAGCGTGGGGGTAGGACTAGCGGGCCGACCTAGCACAGATACGCAGTATTTT
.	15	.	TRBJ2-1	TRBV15	CATSRDRSGNNEQFF	TGTGCCACCAGCAGAGATAGATCTGGTAACAATGAGCAGTTCTTC
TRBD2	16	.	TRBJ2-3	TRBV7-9	CASSPSGGLSTDTQYF	TGTGCCAGCAGCCCAAGCGGGGGGCTTAGCACAGATACGCAGTATTTT
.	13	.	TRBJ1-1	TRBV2	CASSEATGGEAFF	TGTGCCAGCAGTGAAGCTACGGGAGGTGAAGCTTTCTTT
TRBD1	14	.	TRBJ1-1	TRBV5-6	CASLQGAQNTEAFF	TGTGCCAGCCTCCAGGGGGCCCAGAACACTGAAGCTTTCTTT
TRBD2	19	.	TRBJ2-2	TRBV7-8	CASSLSDLAGGSNTGELFF	TGTGCCAGCAGCTTATCCGACCTAGCGGGAGGCTCGAACACCGGGGAGCTGTTTTTT
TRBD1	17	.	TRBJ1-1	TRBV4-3	CASSQDPWTGLIAEAFF	TGCGCCAGCAGCCAAGATCCCTGGACAGGGTTGATCGCTGAAGCTTTCTTT